Listed below are T cell receptor beta chains from one sample, sequenced in a study of response to subunit inactivated influenza vaccine. TCRdb re-analysed the RT-PCR reads in MiXCR, keeping a single row per CDR3 protein. Of around 580,000 distinct CDR3 sequences listed, about an eighth are singletons. The material sequenced was PBMCs from blood, taken on the day of vaccination. These receptors were collected from a man aged 50 or older who received an inactivated influenza vaccine. CDR3s include the opening cysteine and the closing phenylalanine or tryptophan. A D gene is named only where the DNA matches it firmly. For some rows the clone size is stated as once, few or many, or as a class when expanded; others skip it.

J: TRBJ2-7; V: TRBV28; size: NA; D: TRBD2; CDR3: CASSSMSSGGAEEQYF; DNA: TGTGCCAGCAGTTCCATGAGTAGCGGGGGGGCTGAAGAGCAGTACTTC
J: TRBJ2-6; V: TRBV20-1; size: many; D: NA; CDR3: CSAPSGANVLTF; DNA: TGCAGTGCTCCTAGTGGGGCCAACGTCCTGACTTTC
J: TRBJ2-1; V: TRBV20-1; size: few; D: NA; CDR3: CSARDRWTTYNEQFF; DNA: TGCAGTGCTAGAGATAGATGGACTACCTACAATGAGCAGTTCTTC
J: TRBJ2-5; V: TRBV7-9; size: NA; D: NA; CDR3: CASSPRDYQETQYF; DNA: TGTGCCAGCAGCCCTCGGGACTACCAAGAGACCCAGTACTTC
J: TRBJ1-2; V: TRBV5-1; size: NA; D: TRBD1; CDR3: CASWGGQVYDGYTF; DNA: TGCGCCAGCTGGGGGGGACAGGTTTACGATGGCTACACCTTC
J: TRBJ2-2; V: TRBV5-1; size: few; D: NA; CDR3: CASSLNRGAGELFF; DNA: TGCGCCAGCAGCTTGAATCGGGGCGCCGGGGAGCTGTTTTTT
J: TRBJ2-7; V: TRBV28; size: NA; D: TRBD1; CDR3: CASSPGQGKDEQYF; DNA: TGTGCCAGCAGTCCGGGACAGGGGAAGGACGAGCAGTACTTC
J: TRBJ2-1; V: TRBV10-3; size: many; D: TRBD2; CDR3: CAITPGLAGANEQFF; DNA: TGTGCCATCACCCCTGGACTAGCGGGAGCTAATGAGCAGTTCTTC
J: TRBJ2-7; V: TRBV20-1; size: few; D: TRBD1; CDR3: CSARDLQGRTGKNEQYF; DNA: TGCAGTGCTAGAGATCTCCAAGGTCGGACAGGGAAAAACGAGCAGTACTTC
J: TRBJ2-7; V: TRBV29-1; size: once; D: TRBD1; CDR3: CSVRDRVAYEQYF; DNA: TGCAGCGTCCGGGACAGGGTCGCATACGAGCAGTACTTC
J: TRBJ1-1; V: TRBV27; size: NA; D: NA; CDR3: CASSLFRLGINTEAFF; DNA: TGTGCCAGCAGTTTATTCCGGCTGGGGATAAACACTGAAGCTTTCTTT
J: TRBJ2-3; V: TRBV29-1; size: NA; D: TRBD2; CDR3: CSINSGRSTDTQYF; DNA: TGCAGCATAAATAGCGGGAGATCGACAGATACGCAGTATTTT
J: TRBJ1-2; V: TRBV2; size: NA; D: NA; CDR3: CASSQGPTPGYGYTF; DNA: TGTGCCAGCAGTCAGGGACCGACGCCTGGCTATGGCTACACCTTC
J: TRBJ2-1; V: TRBV12-3/TRBV12-4; size: NA; D: TRBD2; CDR3: CASSLAWASGGAYNEQFF; DNA: TGTGCCAGCAGTTTAGCATGGGCTAGCGGGGGGGCATACAATGAGCAGTTCTTC
J: TRBJ2-1; V: TRBV20-1; size: few; D: TRBD2; CDR3: CSARDLGGNEQFF; DNA: TGCAGTGCTAGAGATCTGGGGGGGAATGAGCAGTTCTTC
J: TRBJ2-1; V: TRBV2; size: NA; D: TRBD2; CDR3: CASSDTGTSGRNNEQFF; DNA: TGTGCCAGCAGCGATACCGGGACTAGCGGGAGGAATAATGAGCAGTTCTTC
J: TRBJ2-2; V: TRBV29-1; size: many; D: NA; CDR3: CSVEGATNTGELFF; DNA: TGCAGCGTTGAGGGGGCGACGAACACCGGGGAGCTGTTTTTT
J: TRBJ2-7; V: TRBV30; size: few; D: NA; CDR3: CAWSVGIAATYEQYF; DNA: TGTGCCTGGAGTGTAGGTATAGCGGCAACCTACGAGCAGTACTTC
J: TRBJ2-5; V: TRBV28; size: few; D: NA; CDR3: CASSPRLGQVQETQYF; DNA: TGTGCCAGCAGCCCCCGGCTCGGGCAGGTTCAAGAGACCCAGTACTTC
J: TRBJ2-3; V: TRBV11-2; size: few; D: NA; CDR3: CASSPVSPRENTDTQYF; DNA: TGTGCCAGCAGCCCGGTTTCCCCCAGGGAGAACACAGATACGCAGTATTTT
J: TRBJ2-1; V: TRBV7-2; size: many; D: TRBD2; CDR3: CASSLDGSGPYNEQFF; DNA: TGTGCCAGCAGCTTAGATGGTAGCGGGCCGTACAATGAGCAGTTCTTC
J: TRBJ1-2; V: TRBV10-3; size: NA; D: TRBD1; CDR3: CAITGQGRANYGYTF; DNA: TGTGCCATCACCGGACAGGGAAGAGCTAACTATGGCTACACCTTC
J: TRBJ1-2; V: TRBV7-2; size: few; D: NA; CDR3: CASSRQGLMGYTF; DNA: TGTGCCAGCAGCCGCCAAGGGCTCATGGGCTACACCTTC
J: TRBJ1-4; V: TRBV6-1; size: many; D: NA; CDR3: CASSQVPNEKLFF; DNA: TGTGCCAGCAGCCAGGTGCCTAATGAAAAACTGTTTTTT
J: TRBJ1-4; V: TRBV5-5; size: many; D: NA; CDR3: CASTPLRGGEKLFF; DNA: TGTGCCAGCACCCCCCTCAGGGGTGGGGAAAAACTGTTTTTT
J: TRBJ1-2; V: TRBV28; size: NA; D: NA; CDR3: CASSPPGGASNYGYTF; DNA: TGTGCCAGCAGCCCCCCAGGAGGGGCGTCTAACTATGGCTACACCTTC
J: TRBJ2-5; V: TRBV12-3/TRBV12-4; size: many; D: NA; CDR3: CASSMIQETQYF; DNA: TGTGCCAGCAGTATGATACAAGAGACCCAGTACTTC
J: TRBJ2-6; V: TRBV12-3/TRBV12-4; size: many; D: NA; CDR3: CASSTGANVLTF; DNA: TGTGCCAGCAGTACCGGGGCCAACGTCCTGACTTTC
J: TRBJ2-3; V: TRBV30; size: few; D: TRBD2; CDR3: CAWKGSGADTQYF; DNA: TGTGCCTGGAAGGGTAGCGGGGCGGATACGCAGTATTTT
J: TRBJ2-2; V: TRBV12-3/TRBV12-4; size: NA; D: NA; CDR3: CASTPSGANTGELFF; DNA: TGTGCCAGCACCCCCAGTGGGGCGAACACCGGGGAGCTGTTTTTT
J: TRBJ2-3; V: TRBV11-1; size: NA; D: NA; CDR3: CASSLGVVTGFHTQYF; DNA: TGTGCCAGCAGCTTAGGCGTCGTGACAGGATTTCATACGCAGTATTTT
J: TRBJ2-5; V: TRBV11-2; size: few; D: NA; CDR3: CASSLGWLDRQETQYF; DNA: TGTGCCAGCAGCTTAGGGTGGTTAGATCGACAAGAGACCCAGTACTTC
J: TRBJ2-2; V: TRBV12-3/TRBV12-4; size: few; D: NA; CDR3: CASSLGQNLGELFF; DNA: TGTGCCAGCAGTTTAGGACAGAACCTAGGGGAGCTGTTTTTT
J: TRBJ2-5; V: TRBV20-1; size: NA; D: NA; CDR3: CSAAGGGRGTDQETQYF; DNA: TGCAGTGCCGCTGGGGGGGGGCGGGGGACCGACCAAGAGACCCAGTACTTC
J: TRBJ2-3; V: TRBV21-1; size: NA; D: NA; CDR3: CASHRDSSWQYF; DNA: TGTGCCAGCCATCGAGACAGCAGCTGGCAGTATTTT
J: TRBJ2-3; V: TRBV7-9; size: NA; D: TRBD1; CDR3: CASSWSTGYTDTQYF; DNA: TGTGCCAGCAGCTGGTCGACAGGGTACACAGATACGCAGTATTTT
J: TRBJ2-7; V: TRBV4-1; size: few; D: TRBD2; CDR3: CASSQVSAGATYEQYF; DNA: TGCGCCAGCAGCCAAGTATCGGCGGGAGCCACGTACGAGCAGTACTTC
J: TRBJ2-1; V: TRBV10-3; size: few; D: NA; CDR3: CAISEEIARGYNEQFF; DNA: TGTGCCATCAGTGAGGAGATAGCGCGAGGGTACAATGAGCAGTTCTTC
J: TRBJ2-6; V: TRBV20-1; size: few; D: TRBD1; CDR3: CSASDRGISGANVLTF; DNA: TGCAGTGCTAGCGACAGGGGAATCTCTGGGGCCAACGTCCTGACTTTC
J: TRBJ2-1; V: TRBV29-1; size: medium-sized; D: TRBD2; CDR3: CSVEMRLAGQAEQFF; DNA: TGCAGCGTTGAAATGCGACTAGCGGGACAGGCTGAGCAGTTCTTC
J: TRBJ2-3; V: TRBV5-6; size: few; D: TRBD1; CDR3: CASSPLGQGRVSDTQYF; DNA: TGTGCCAGCAGCCCATTGGGACAGGGTCGCGTTTCAGATACGCAGTATTTT
J: TRBJ2-7; V: TRBV3-1; size: NA; D: NA; CDR3: CASSPPWASYEQYF; DNA: TGTGCCAGCAGCCCCCCGTGGGCCTCCTACGAGCAGTACTTC
J: TRBJ2-7; V: TRBV6-1; size: few; D: TRBD2; CDR3: CASRPTPLAGDYYEQYF; DNA: TGTGCCAGCAGGCCAACACCGCTAGCGGGAGATTACTACGAGCAGTACTTC
J: TRBJ2-7; V: TRBV7-9; size: many; D: TRBD1; CDR3: CASSLDRVEQYF; DNA: TGCGCCAGCAGCTTGGACAGGGTCGAGCAGTACTTC
J: TRBJ2-3; V: TRBV29-1; size: NA; D: TRBD2; CDR3: CSVDSGGTTDTQYF; DNA: TGCAGCGTTGACAGCGGGGGGACCACAGATACGCAGTATTTT
J: TRBJ1-2; V: TRBV30; size: NA; D: NA; CDR3: CAWDIGGGYTF; DNA: TGTGCCTGGGACATTGGGGGCGGCTACACCTTC
J: TRBJ2-1; V: TRBV7-2; size: many; D: TRBD2; CDR3: CASSLSGVAYNEQFF; DNA: TGTGCCAGCAGCCTCAGCGGGGTCGCCTACAATGAGCAGTTCTTC
J: TRBJ1-2; V: TRBV11-2; size: once; D: TRBD1; CDR3: CASSAIQGALDYGYTF; DNA: TGTGCCAGCAGCGCAATACAGGGGGCGTTGGACTATGGCTACACCTTC
J: TRBJ2-3; V: TRBV5-6; size: NA; D: NA; CDR3: CASSFSPTDTQYF; DNA: TGTGCCAGCAGCTTCTCTCCCACAGATACGCAGTATTTT
J: TRBJ1-2; V: TRBV6-2/TRBV6-3; size: NA; D: NA; CDR3: CASSPGPGFNYGYTF; DNA: TGTGCCAGCAGCCCGGGACCGGGATTTAACTATGGCTACACCTTC
J: TRBJ2-7; V: TRBV12-3/TRBV12-4; size: NA; D: NA; CDR3: CASSHYTSRSHEQYF; DNA: TGTGCCAGCAGTCATTATACTAGCAGGTCCCACGAGCAGTACTTC
J: TRBJ2-5; V: TRBV29-1; size: few; D: NA; CDR3: CSVEDRALSFQETQYF; DNA: TGCAGCGTTGAAGATAGAGCCCTATCTTTCCAAGAGACCCAGTACTTC
J: TRBJ2-7; V: TRBV18; size: many; D: NA; CDR3: CASTPSDRYEQYF; DNA: TGTGCCAGCACTCCTAGCGACCGCTACGAGCAGTACTTC
J: TRBJ2-3; V: TRBV11-2; size: NA; D: TRBD2; CDR3: CASSFLLAGSPKADTQYF; DNA: TGTGCCAGCAGCTTCCTACTAGCGGGGAGCCCCAAGGCAGATACGCAGTATTTT
J: TRBJ1-2; V: TRBV19; size: NA; D: TRBD1; CDR3: CASSIDRESYGYTF; DNA: TGTGCCAGTAGTATCGACAGGGAGAGCTATGGCTACACCTTC
J: TRBJ2-7; V: TRBV4-3; size: few; D: NA; CDR3: CASSQMGRDAEQYF; DNA: TGCGCCAGCAGCCAGATGGGACGGGATGCCGAGCAGTACTTC
J: TRBJ1-3; V: TRBV18; size: many; D: TRBD1; CDR3: CASSPPGQGGGNTIYF; DNA: TGTGCCAGCTCACCACCGGGACAGGGTGGTGGAAACACCATATATTTT
J: TRBJ1-1; V: TRBV12-3/TRBV12-4; size: NA; D: NA; CDR3: CASSLVAGAAEAFF; DNA: TGTGCCAGCAGTTTAGTAGCGGGGGCCGCTGAAGCTTTCTTT